The T cell receptor (beta chain) described here comes from a study of blood T cell repertoires in COVID-19. Per the authors' pipeline: Cell counts per sample came from amplifying reference gene primers. Produced via immunoSEQ multiplex PCR; TCRdb's table is partial and in-frame only. V and J calls and clone size follow that table, whereas D and trimming were derived from the DNA. This table has roughly 190,000 clones, under 90% appearing once. CDR3 length: 14 residues. CDR1 is KGHDR, CDR2 SFDVKD, per germline. V lost 4 bases and J 3 bases, leaving 11 bases between the germline ends. The chain combines TRBV24-1 with TRBJ2-5; TRBD1 might be the D (6 bases). Sequencing was done on a sample of peripheral blood. The source is a human donor in a cohort sampled during active COVID-19. The CDR3: CATSDDRREETQYF. The CDR3 region has the DNA TGTGCCACCAGTGACGACAGGCGGGAAGAGACCCAGTACTTC.